This T cell receptor (beta chain) was captured in a study of graft-versus-host responses after intestinal transplantation. Study details: Recipients were given multivisceral, liver-intestinal, or isolated intestinal transplants. Recipients uniformly received anti-thymocyte globulin induction, followed by tacrolimus and steroids for about three years. General study results and limits: Recipient marrow showed GvH clones, some seen first in ileum or blood. The highest levels of circulating GvH clones went along with early declines in HvG clones after transplant.

The length of the CDR3 is 17 residues. For this clone: Its matching antigen is unknown.

Generated by immunoSEQ multiplex PCR, the TCRdb table keeps only in-frame clones and is missing some. The repertoire includes some 31,000 clones, 70% to 90% of them detected once, and under 14% sits in the top ten. This TCR came from a human patient who received an intestinal transplant, so some T cells may come from the graft donor. Source: PBMCs, taken 450 to 480 days after intestinal transplantation. The chain is built from TRBV21-1 and TRBJ2-2; the table's D call, TRBD2, was not checked against the DNA. TRBV21-1 is classified as a pseudogene. The CDR3 here is CASSKRSTTQNTGELFF. The CDR3 DNA reads TGTGCCAGCAGCAAACGTTCAACTACCCAGAACACCGGGGAGCTGTTTTTT.